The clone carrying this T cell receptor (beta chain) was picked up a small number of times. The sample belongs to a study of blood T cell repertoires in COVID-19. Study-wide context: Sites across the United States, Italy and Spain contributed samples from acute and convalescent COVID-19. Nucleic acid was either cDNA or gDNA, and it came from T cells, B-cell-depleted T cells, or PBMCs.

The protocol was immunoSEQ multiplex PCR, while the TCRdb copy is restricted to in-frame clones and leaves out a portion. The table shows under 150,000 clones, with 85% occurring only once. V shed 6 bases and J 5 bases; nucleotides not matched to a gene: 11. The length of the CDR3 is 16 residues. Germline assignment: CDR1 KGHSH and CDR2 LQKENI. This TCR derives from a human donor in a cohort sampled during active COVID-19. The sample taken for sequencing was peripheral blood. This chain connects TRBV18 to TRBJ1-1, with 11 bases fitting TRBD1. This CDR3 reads CASSPRTGGIRTEAFF. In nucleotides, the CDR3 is TGTGCCAGCTCCCCGAGGACAGGGGGCATCCGGACTGAAGCTTTCTTT.